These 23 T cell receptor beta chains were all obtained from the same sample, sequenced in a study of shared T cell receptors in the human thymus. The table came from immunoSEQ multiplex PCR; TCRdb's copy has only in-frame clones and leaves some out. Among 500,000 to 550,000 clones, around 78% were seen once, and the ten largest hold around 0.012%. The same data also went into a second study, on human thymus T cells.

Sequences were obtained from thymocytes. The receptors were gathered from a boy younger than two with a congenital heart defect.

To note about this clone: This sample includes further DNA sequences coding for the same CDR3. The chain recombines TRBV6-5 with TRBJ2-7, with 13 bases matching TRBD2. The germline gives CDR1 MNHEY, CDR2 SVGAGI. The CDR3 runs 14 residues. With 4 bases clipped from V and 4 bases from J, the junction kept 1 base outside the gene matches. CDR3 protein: CASSWTSGSYEQYF. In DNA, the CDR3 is TGTGCCAGCAGTTGGACTAGCGGGAGTTACGAGCAGTACTTC.

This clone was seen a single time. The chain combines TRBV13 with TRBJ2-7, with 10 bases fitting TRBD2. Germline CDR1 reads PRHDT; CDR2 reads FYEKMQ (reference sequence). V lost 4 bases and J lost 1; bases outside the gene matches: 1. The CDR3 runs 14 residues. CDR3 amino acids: CASSSSGSSYEQYF. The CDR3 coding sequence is TGTGCCAGCAGCTCTAGCGGGAGTTCCTACGAGCAGTACTTC.

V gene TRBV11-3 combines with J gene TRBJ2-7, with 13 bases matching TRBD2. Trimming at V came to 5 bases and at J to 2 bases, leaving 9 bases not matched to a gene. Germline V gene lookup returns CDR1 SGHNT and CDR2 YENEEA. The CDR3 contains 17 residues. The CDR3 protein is CASSRRTSGSTTYEQYF. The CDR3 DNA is TGTGCCAGCAGCCGAAGGACTAGCGGGAGTACAACCTACGAGCAGTACTTC.

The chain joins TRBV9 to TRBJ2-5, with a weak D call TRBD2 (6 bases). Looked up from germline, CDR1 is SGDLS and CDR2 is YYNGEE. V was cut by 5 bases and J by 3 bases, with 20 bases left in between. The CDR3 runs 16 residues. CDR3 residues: CASSSFSGRREETQYF. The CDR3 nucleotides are TGTGCCAGCAGTTCCTTTAGTGGGAGGCGGGAAGAGACCCAGTACTTC.

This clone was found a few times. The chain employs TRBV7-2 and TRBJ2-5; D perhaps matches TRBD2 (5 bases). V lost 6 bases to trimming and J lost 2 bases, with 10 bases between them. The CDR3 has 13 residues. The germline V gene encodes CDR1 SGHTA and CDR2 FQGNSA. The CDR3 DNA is TGTGCCAGCAGTCGGACGGGACAAGAGACCCAGTACTTC. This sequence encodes CASSRTGQETQYF. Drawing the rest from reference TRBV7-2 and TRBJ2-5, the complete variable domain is GAGVSQSPSNKVTEKGKDVELRCDPISGHTALYWYRQSLGQGLEFLIYFQGNSAPDKSGLPSDRFSAERTGGSVSTLTIQRTQQEDSAVYLCASSRTGQETQYFGPGTRLLVL.

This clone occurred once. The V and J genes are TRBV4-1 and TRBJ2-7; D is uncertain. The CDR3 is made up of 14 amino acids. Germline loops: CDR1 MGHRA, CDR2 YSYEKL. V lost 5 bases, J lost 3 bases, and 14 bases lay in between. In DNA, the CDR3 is TGCGCCAGCAGCGCGGAACCGTTGGTCTACGAGCAGTACTTC. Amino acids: CASSAEPLVYEQYF.

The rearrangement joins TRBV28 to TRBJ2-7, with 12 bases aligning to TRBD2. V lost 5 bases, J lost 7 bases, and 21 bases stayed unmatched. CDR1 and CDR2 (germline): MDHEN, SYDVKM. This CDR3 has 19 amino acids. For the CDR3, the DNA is TGTGCCAGCAGTGCACACAGGGGGACTAGCGGGTCCCGCCGGGAAGAGCAGTACTTC. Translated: CASSAHRGTSGSRREEQYF.

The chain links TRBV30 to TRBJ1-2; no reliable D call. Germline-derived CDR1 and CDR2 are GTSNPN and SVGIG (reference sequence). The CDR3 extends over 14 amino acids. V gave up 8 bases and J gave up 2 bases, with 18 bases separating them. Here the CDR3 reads CAPTKLAGNYGYTF. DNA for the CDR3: TGTGCCCCCACCAAATTAGCGGGGAACTATGGCTACACCTTC.

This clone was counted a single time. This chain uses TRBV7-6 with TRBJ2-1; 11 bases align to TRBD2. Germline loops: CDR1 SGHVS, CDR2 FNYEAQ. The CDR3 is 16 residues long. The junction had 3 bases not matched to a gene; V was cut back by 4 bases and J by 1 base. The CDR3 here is CASSSTSGSSYNEQFF. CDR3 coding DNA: TGTGCCAGCAGCTCAACTAGCGGGAGTTCCTACAATGAGCAGTTCTTC.

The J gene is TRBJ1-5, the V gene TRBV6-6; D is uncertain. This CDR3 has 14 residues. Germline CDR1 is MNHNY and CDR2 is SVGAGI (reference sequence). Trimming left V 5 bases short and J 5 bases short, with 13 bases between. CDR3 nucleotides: TGTGCCAGCAGTAAGCTGAAGAGAGATCAGCCCCAGCATTTT. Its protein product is CASSKLKRDQPQHF.

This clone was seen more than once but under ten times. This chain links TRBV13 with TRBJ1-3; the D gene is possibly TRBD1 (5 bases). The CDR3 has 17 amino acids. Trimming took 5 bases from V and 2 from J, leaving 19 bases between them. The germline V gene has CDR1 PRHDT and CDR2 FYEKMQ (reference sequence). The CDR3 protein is CASSPHGASRPGNTIYF. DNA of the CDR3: TGTGCCAGCAGCCCCCATGGGGCCTCGAGGCCTGGAAACACCATATATTTT.

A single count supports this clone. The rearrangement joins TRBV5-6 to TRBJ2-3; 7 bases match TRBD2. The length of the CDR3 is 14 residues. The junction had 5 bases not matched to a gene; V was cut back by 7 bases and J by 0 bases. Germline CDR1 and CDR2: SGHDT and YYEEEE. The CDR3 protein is CASEGAGSTDTQYF. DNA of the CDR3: TGTGCCAGCGAGGGAGCGGGGAGCACAGATACGCAGTATTTT. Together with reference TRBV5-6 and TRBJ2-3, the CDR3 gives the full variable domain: DAGVTQSPTHLIKTRGQQVTLRCSPKSGHDTVSWYQQALGQGPQFIFQYYEEEERQRGNFPDRFSGHQFPNYSSELNVNALLLGDSALYLCASEGAGSTDTQYFGPGTRLTVL.

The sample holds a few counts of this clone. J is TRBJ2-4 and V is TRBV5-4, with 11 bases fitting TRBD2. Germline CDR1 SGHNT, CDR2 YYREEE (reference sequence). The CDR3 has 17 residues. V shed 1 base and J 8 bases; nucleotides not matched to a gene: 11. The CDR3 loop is CASSLRTSGLPPDIQYF. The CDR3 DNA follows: TGTGCCAGCAGCTTGAGGACTAGCGGGCTACCTCCGGACATTCAGTACTTC.

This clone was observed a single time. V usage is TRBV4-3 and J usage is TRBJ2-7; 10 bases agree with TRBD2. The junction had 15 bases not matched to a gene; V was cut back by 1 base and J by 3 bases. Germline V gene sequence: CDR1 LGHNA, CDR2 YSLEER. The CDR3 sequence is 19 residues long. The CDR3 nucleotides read TGCGCCAGCAGCCAAGGAGGTAGCGGGAGGTCCCTCGGCAGCTACGAGCAGTACTTC. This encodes CASSQGGSGRSLGSYEQYF.

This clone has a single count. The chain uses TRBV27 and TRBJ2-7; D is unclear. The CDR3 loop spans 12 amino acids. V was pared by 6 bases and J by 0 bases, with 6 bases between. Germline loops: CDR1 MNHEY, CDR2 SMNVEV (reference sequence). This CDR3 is CASRSFSYEQYF. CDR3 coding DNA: TGTGCCAGCAGGTCCTTCTCCTACGAGCAGTACTTC.

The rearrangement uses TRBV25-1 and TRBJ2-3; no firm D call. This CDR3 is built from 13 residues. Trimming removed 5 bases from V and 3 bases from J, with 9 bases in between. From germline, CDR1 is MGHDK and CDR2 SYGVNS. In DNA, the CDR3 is TGTGCCAGCAGTACCACAAAGACAGATACGCAGTATTTT. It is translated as CASSTTKTDTQYF.

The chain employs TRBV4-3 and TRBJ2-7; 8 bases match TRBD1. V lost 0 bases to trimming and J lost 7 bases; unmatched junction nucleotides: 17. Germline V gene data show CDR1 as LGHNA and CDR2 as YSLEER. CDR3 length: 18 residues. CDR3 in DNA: TGCGCCAGCAGCCAAGAGGGCGAGACAGGGGCGCAGAAGGGGGAGCAGTACTTC. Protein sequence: CASSQEGETGAQKGEQYF.

In DNA form, the CDR3 reads TGTGCCAGCCGGACTAGCGGGAGGGATACCTACGAGCAGTACTTC. Residues: CASRTSGRDTYEQYF. The chain carries TRBV6-5 and TRBJ2-7; 15 positions agree with TRBD2. With V trimmed by 8 bases and J by 2 bases, 4 bases remained unmatched. Per germline, CDR1 MNHEY and CDR2 SVGAGI. The CDR3 covers 15 residues.

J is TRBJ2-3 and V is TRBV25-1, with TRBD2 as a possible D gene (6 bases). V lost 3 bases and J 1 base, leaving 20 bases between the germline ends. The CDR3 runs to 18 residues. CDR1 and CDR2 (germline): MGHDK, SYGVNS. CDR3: CASSDVAAPPRGTDTQYF. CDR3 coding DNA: TGTGCCAGCAGTGACGTAGCGGCACCCCCGAGGGGCACAGATACGCAGTATTTT.

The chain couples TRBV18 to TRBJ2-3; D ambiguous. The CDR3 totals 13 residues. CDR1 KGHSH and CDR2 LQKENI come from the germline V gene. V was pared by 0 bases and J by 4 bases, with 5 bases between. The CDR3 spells CASSPPSPDTQYF. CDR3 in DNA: TGTGCCAGCTCACCACCCTCCCCAGATACGCAGTATTTT.

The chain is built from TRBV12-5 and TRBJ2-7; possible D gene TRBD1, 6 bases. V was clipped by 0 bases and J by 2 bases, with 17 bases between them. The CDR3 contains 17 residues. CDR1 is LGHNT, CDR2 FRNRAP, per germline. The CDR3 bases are TGTGCTAGTGGTTTGGTGGCCCCGTACAGGGCCCCCTACGAGCAGTACTTC. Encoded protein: CASGLVAPYRAPYEQYF.

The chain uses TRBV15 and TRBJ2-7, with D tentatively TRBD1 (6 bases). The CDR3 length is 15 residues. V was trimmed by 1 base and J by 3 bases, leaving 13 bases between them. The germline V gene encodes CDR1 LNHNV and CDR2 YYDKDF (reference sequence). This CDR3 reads CATSRGRGVNYEQYF. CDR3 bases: TGTGCCACCAGCAGAGGCAGGGGTGTAAACTACGAGCAGTACTTC.

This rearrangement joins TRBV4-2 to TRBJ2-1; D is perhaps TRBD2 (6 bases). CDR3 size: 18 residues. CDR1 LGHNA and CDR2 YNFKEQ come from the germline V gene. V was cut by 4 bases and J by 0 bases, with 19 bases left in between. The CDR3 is CASSPRGGLLSSYNEQFF. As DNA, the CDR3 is TGTGCCAGCAGCCCCCGGGGAGGACTATTGAGCTCCTACAATGAGCAGTTCTTC.